This T cell receptor beta chain stems from a study of blood T cells in healthy people across ages. This clonotype was counted between two and nine times. The second PCR ran roughly 6 to 11 cycles with a sample-barcoded 5' primer and J-beta primers. TCRdb itself ran the 5' RACE reads through MiXCR, one entry per CDR3 protein. The table shows 800,000 to 950,000 distinct CDR3 sequences, with around 36% occurring only once. Trimming shortened V by 1 base and J by 6 bases, and 8 bases separated the two germline ends. The CDR3 consists of 13 residues. CDR1 and CDR2 from the germline V gene are SGDLS and YYNGEE.

The material sequenced was blood. The rearrangement joins TRBV9 to TRBJ2-1; D gene uncertain. This sequence was found in a man aged 18 to 30 in good health. CDR3 region: CASSVLVGNEQFF. CDR3 nucleotides: TGTGCCAGCAGCGTACTCGTTGGCAATGAGCAGTTCTTC.